There are a few counts of the clone carrying this T cell receptor beta chain. These data belong to a study of CD8+ T cells in alopecia areata. The CDR3 covers 13 residues. CDR1 PRHDT and CDR2 FYEKMQ come from the germline V gene (reference sequence). V dropped 5 bases and J dropped 5 bases, with 10 bases sitting between them. Following RNA extraction, reverse transcription yielded cDNA that acted as the sequencing template. Produced via immunoSEQ multiplex PCR; TCRdb's table is partial and in-frame only. Among 150,000 to 200,000 clones listed, approximately 70% were seen once. The chain uses TRBV13 and TRBJ2-1; D is undetermined. Sample: CD8+ T cells sorted from blood, taken at week 0. This receptor was taken from a human donor with alopecia areata. The CDR3 nucleotides read TGTGCCAGCAGCGTTGACGGAGACAATGAGCAGTTCTTC. Amino acid sequence: CASSVDGDNEQFF. The full variable domain, with the rest looked up from reference TRBV13 and TRBJ2-1, is AAGVIQSPRHLIKEKRETATLKCYPIPRHDTVYWYQQGPGQDPQFLISFYEKMQSDKGSIPDRFSAQQFSDYHSELNMSSLELGDSALYFCASSVDGDNEQFFGPGTRLTVL.